The rows below give T cell receptor beta chains drawn from one sample of a study of prognosis after radiotherapy for stage I lung cancer. TCRdb redid the calling of the multiplex PCR reads with MiXCR, one entry per CDR3 protein. The repertoire includes some 27,000 distinct CDR3 sequences, around 38% of them detected once, and about 32% sits in the top ten. This specimen was PBMCs, taken before or after stereotactic body radiation therapy (not recorded which). The receptors stem from a donor at least 50 years old with non-small cell lung cancer. The CDR3 runs from the conserved cysteine through the conserved F or W. The D gene is left open where the match is weak. Only some rows state a clone size, as once, few, many or a class for expanded clones.

TRBD2 | TRBJ2-2 | - | TRBV12-3/TRBV12-4 | TGTGCCAGCAGTCCCCTCAGACTAGCGGGAGTCACCGGGGAGCTGTTTTTT | CASSPLRLAGVTGELFF
- | TRBJ2-5 | many | TRBV10-3 | TGTGCCATCAGTGAGTCAGGGGAGTGGGAGACCCAGTACTTC | CAISESGEWETQYF
- | TRBJ2-7 | many | TRBV30 | TGTGCCTGGAGCCACAAGGGACCGCAGAACTACGAGCAGTACTTC | CAWSHKGPQNYEQYF
TRBD2 | TRBJ2-7 | many | TRBV6-1 | TGTGCCAGCAGGGCGGGACTAGCGAGCTACGAGCAGTACTTC | CASRAGLASYEQYF
- | TRBJ1-1 | many | TRBV7-2 | TGTGCCAGCAGCTCCGGCATGAACACTGAAGCTTTCTTT | CASSSGMNTEAFF
TRBD2 | TRBJ2-7 | - | TRBV28 | TGTGCCACCCAGCGGGGGGGGTCCTACGAGCAGTACTTC | CATQRGGSYEQYF
- | TRBJ2-5 | - | TRBV7-6 | TGTGCCAGCAGCTTAGGGCGAGAGACCCAGTACTTC | CASSLGRETQYF
TRBD1 | TRBJ1-2 | medium-sized | TRBV27 | TGTGCCAGCAGGGCCTCGGGACAGGGACAATACTACACCTTC | CASRASGQGQYYTF
- | TRBJ2-2 | many | TRBV20-1 | TGCAGTGCCACCGGGGAGGGGGGCACCGGGGAGCTGTTTTTT | CSATGEGGTGELFF
- | TRBJ1-2 | many | TRBV7-8 | TGTGCCAGCAGTAATGTCCAATCCTATGGCTACACCTTC | CASSNVQSYGYTF
- | TRBJ2-2 | many | TRBV27 | TGTGCCAGCAGATTTAGTACCTTTTTCGCCGGGGAGCTGTTTTTT | CASRFSTFFAGELFF
TRBD1 | TRBJ2-1 | many | TRBV15 | TGTGCCACCAGCAGGACTAATCAGGGGGTTGAGCAGTTCTTC | CATSRTNQGVEQFF
- | TRBJ1-5 | medium-sized | TRBV11-1 | TGTGCCAGCAGCCCTCATCCAGATCAGCCCCAGCATTTT | CASSPHPDQPQHF
TRBD2 | TRBJ2-7 | - | TRBV5-1 | TGCGCCAGCAGCGTGAATGGACTAGCGTTGACATACGAGCAGTACTTC | CASSVNGLALTYEQYF
TRBD1 | TRBJ1-2 | many | TRBV20-1 | TGCAGTGCTAAGACAGGGAACTATGGCTACACCTTC | CSAKTGNYGYTF
TRBD1 | TRBJ2-7 | - | TRBV11-2 | TGTGCCAGCAGCGCACAGGGGAAGGACGAGCAGTACTTC | CASSAQGKDEQYF
- | TRBJ2-7 | few | TRBV9 | TGTGCCAGCAGCCCCCGTCAGCGGGCGATGGGCGAGCAGTACTTC | CASSPRQRAMGEQYF
TRBD1 | TRBJ2-5 | many | TRBV20-1 | TGCAGTGCTAGAGTCACGACCGGGACAGGAAGGCGGGAGACCCAGTACTTC | CSARVTTGTGRRETQYF
- | TRBJ2-2 | - | TRBV30 | TGTGACTGGAGTTCAACGGGTCCGGAGCTGTTTTTT | CDWSSTGPELFF
- | TRBJ2-2 | - | TRBV24-1 | TGTGCCACCAGGTCAGAGGAGGGAGGCACCGGGGAGCTGTTTTTT | CATRSEEGGTGELFF
- | TRBJ1-5 | many | TRBV27 | TGTGCCAGCAGCCCGGACCCCAGGTCCCCCGCCCAGCATTTT | CASSPDPRSPAQHF
- | TRBJ1-4 | many | TRBV20-1 | TGCAGTGCTAGATCAAACAAAGATCCAACTAATGAAAAACTGTTTTTT | CSARSNKDPTNEKLFF
- | TRBJ2-7 | medium-sized | TRBV11-2 | TGTGCCAGCAGCTTAGATTCCTACGAGCAGTACTTC | CASSLDSYEQYF
TRBD1 | TRBJ1-2 | many | TRBV20-1 | TGCAGTGCTAGGGACAGGAGCTTGGGCTACACCTTC | CSARDRSLGYTF
TRBD1 | TRBJ1-1 | many | TRBV10-3 | TGTGCCATCAGTGAGTCGCAGGGGGCGGTCACTGAAGCTTTCTTT | CAISESQGAVTEAFF
- | TRBJ2-3 | - | TRBV27 | TGTGCCAGCAGCCCCCCTTCGTCAGATACGCAGTATTTT | CASSPPSSDTQYF
- | TRBJ2-7 | - | TRBV7-6 | TGTGCCAGCAGCTTAGAGGGATGGGGGGAGAGGGACGAGCAGTACTTC | CASSLEGWGERDEQYF
TRBD1 | TRBJ2-7 | many | TRBV5-4 | TGTGCCAGCAGCTTGGTTGCAGGGGGCATGTACGAGCAGTACTTC | CASSLVAGGMYEQYF
- | TRBJ1-6 | - | TRBV28 | TGTGCCAGCAGTTTCGTGGGGGGATATAATTCACCCCTCCACTTT | CASSFVGGYNSPLHF
- | TRBJ2-7 | - | TRBV7-8 | TGTGCCAGCAGCTTATGGCCGCCATACTCCTCTGGGTGCGAGCAGTACTTC | CASSLWPPYSSGCEQYF
- | TRBJ2-3 | - | TRBV29-1 | TGCATCGTTGAAGATCGGGTCCGCACAGATACGCAGTACTTT | CIVEDRVRTDTQYF
- | TRBJ2-3 | many | TRBV11-2 | TGTGCCAGCAGCTTAGAGGGAGGCGATACGCAGTATTTT | CASSLEGGDTQYF
- | TRBJ1-1 | - | TRBV12-3/TRBV12-4 | TGTGCCAGCAGTCCAAGGGGGGGTGAAGCTTTCTTT | CASSPRGGEAFF
TRBD2 | TRBJ2-5 | - | TRBV5-4 | TGTGCCAGCAGCGTACCTAGCGGGGGGGCCGGTGAGACCCAGTACTTC | CASSVPSGGAGETQYF
- | TRBJ1-3 | - | TRBV6-2/TRBV6-3 | TGTGCCAGCAGTTACCTAGGGGGTCAGAGATCTGGAAACACCATATATTTT | CASSYLGGQRSGNTIYF
- | TRBJ1-1 | many | TRBV5-5 | TGTGCCAGCAGCCAACAGGGCCTGGGAAGTGCTTTCTTT | CASSQQGLGSAFF
- | TRBJ2-2 | - | TRBV7-9 | TGTGGCAGCAGCTCAACAGGTTTGGTGAACGGGGAGCTGTTTTTT | CGSSSTGLVNGELFF
- | TRBJ1-6 | - | TRBV25-1 | TGTGCCAGAAGTGAAGGGATTTTAGGGGATTCACCCCTCCACTTT | CARSEGILGDSPLHF
TRBD2 | TRBJ2-7 | many | TRBV7-3 | TGTGCCAGCAGCGAGGGGACTAGCGGGTCCTACGAGCAGTACTTC | CASSEGTSGSYEQYF
TRBD1 | TRBJ1-2 | - | TRBV12-3/TRBV12-4 | TGTGCCAGCAGATCCAGGACAGGGCCCTATGGCTACACCTTC | CASRSRTGPYGYTF
- | TRBJ2-1 | many | TRBV7-9 | TGTGCCAGCAGCCCCGGCAGCGATGAGCAGTTCTTC | CASSPGSDEQFF